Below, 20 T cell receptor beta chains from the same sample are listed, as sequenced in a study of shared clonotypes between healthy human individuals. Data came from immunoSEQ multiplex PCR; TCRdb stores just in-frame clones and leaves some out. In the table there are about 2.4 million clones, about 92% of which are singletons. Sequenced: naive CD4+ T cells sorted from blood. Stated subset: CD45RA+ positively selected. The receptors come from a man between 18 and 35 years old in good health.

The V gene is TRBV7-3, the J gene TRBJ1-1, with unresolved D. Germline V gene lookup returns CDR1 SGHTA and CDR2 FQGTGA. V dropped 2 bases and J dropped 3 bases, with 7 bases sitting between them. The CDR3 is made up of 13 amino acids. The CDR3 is CASSLFPDTEAFF. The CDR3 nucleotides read TGTGCCAGCAGCTTATTCCCAGACACTGAAGCTTTCTTT.

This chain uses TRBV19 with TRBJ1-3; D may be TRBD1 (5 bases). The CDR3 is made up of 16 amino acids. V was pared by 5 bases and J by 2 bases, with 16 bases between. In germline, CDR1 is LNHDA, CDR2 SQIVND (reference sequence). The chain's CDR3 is CASSPQGLDPGNTIYF. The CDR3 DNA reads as TGTGCCAGTAGTCCTCAGGGACTCGATCCTGGAAACACCATATATTTT.

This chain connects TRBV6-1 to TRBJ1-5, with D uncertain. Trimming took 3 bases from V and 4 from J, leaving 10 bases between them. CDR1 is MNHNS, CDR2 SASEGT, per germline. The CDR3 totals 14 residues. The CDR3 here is CASSEGLWNQPQHF. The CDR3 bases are TGTGCCAGCAGTGAGGGATTATGGAATCAGCCCCAGCATTTT.

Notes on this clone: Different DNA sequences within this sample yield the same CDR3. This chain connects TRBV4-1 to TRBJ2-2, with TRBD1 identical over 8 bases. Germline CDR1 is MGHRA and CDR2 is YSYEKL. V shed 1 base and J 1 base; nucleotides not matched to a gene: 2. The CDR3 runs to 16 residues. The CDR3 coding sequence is TGCGCCAGCAGCCAAGTCGGGACAGGGAACACCGGGGAGCTGTTTTTT. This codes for CASSQVGTGNTGELFF.

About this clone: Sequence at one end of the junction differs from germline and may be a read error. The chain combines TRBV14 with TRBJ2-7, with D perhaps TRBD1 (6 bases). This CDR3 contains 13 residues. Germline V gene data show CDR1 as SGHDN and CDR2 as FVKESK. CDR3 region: CASSQDLRQVISF. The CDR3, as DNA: TGTGCCAGCAGCCAAGACCTAAGACAGGTTATTTCTTTC.

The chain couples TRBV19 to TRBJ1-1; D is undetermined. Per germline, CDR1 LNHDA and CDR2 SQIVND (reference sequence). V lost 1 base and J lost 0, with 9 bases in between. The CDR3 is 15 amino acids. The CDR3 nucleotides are TGTGCCAGTAGTATAGGTCATACCGTGAACACTGAAGCTTTCTTT. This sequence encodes CASSIGHTVNTEAFF.

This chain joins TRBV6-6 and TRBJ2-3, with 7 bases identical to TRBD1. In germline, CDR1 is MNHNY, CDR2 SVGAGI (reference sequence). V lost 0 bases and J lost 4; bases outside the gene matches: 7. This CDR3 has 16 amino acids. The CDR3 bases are TGTGCCAGCAGTTACTCGAGCCTGCAGGGGGCAGATACGCAGTATTTT. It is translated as CASSYSSLQGADTQYF.

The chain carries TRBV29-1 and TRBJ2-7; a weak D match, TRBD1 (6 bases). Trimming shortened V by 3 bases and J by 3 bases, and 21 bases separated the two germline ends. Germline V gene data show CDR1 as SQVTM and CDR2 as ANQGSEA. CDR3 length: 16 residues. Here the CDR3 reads CSVEQEGQPRHYEQYF. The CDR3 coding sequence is TGCAGCGTTGAGCAAGAAGGACAGCCGAGGCACTACGAGCAGTACTTC.

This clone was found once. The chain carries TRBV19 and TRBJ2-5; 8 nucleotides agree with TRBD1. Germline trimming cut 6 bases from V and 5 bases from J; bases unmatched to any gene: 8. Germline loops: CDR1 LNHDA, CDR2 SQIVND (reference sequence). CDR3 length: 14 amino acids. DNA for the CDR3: TGTGCCAGTAGCGTGACAGGGGTATATGAGACCCAGTACTTC. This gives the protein CASSVTGVYETQYF.

The CDR3 nucleotides are TGTGCCAGCAGTGAGGAGGGAGGCCTCAACTACGAGCAGTACTTC. Its translation: CASSEEGGLNYEQYF. The chain employs TRBV6-4 and TRBJ2-7; a weak D match, TRBD2 (6 bases). V was cut by 3 bases and J by 3 bases, with 15 bases left in between. CDR3 length: 15 residues. The germline gives CDR1 MRHNA, CDR2 SNTAGT.

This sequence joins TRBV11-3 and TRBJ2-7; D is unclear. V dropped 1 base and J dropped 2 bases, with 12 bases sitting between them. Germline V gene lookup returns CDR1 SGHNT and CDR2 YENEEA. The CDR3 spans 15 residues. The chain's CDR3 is CASSLGPGTPYEQYF. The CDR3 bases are TGTGCCAGCAGCTTAGGTCCAGGCACACCCTACGAGCAGTACTTC. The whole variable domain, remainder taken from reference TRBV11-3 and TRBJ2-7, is EAGVVQSPRYKIIEKKQPVAFWCNPISGHNTLYWYLQNLGQGPELLIRYENEEAVDDSQLPKDRFSAERLKGVDSTLKIQPAELGDSAVYLCASSLGPGTPYEQYFGPGTRLTVT.

The CDR3 here is CASSYSMDYGYTF. In DNA form, the CDR3 reads TGTGCCAGCAGTTACTCGATGGACTATGGCTACACCTTC. The chain couples TRBV6-6 to TRBJ1-2; no firm D call. The CDR3 extends over 13 amino acids. Germline CDR1 is MNHNY and CDR2 is SVGAGI (reference sequence). Trimming shortened V by 0 bases and J by 3 bases, and 5 bases separated the two germline ends.

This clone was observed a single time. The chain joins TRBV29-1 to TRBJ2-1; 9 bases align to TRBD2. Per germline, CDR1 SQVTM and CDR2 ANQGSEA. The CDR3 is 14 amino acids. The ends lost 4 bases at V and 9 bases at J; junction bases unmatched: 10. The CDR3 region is CSVVVAGARGEQFF. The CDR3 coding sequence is TGCAGCGTTGTGGTAGCGGGAGCTCGGGGTGAGCAGTTCTTC.

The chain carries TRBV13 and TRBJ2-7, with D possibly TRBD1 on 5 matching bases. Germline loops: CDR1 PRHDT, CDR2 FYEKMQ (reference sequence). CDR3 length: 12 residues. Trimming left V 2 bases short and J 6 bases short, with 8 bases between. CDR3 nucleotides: TGTGCCAGCAGCTTAAAAGGGGTCGAGCAGTACTTC. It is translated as CASSLKGVEQYF.

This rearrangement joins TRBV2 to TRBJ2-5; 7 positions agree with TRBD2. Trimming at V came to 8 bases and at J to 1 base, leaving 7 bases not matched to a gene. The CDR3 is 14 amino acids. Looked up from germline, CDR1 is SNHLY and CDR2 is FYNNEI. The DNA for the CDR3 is TGTGCCAGCGTAGGGCTAGCGGTCCAAGAGACCCAGTACTTC. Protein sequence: CASVGLAVQETQYF.

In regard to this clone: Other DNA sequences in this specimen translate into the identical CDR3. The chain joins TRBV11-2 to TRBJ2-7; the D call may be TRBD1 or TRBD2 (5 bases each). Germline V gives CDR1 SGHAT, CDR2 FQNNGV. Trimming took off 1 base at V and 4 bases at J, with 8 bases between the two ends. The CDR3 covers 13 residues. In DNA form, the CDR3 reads TGTGCCAGCAGCTTAGTTGGGGGTTACGAGCAGTACTTC. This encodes CASSLVGGYEQYF. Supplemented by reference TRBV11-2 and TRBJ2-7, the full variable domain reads EAGVAQSPRYKIIEKRQSVAFWCNPISGHATLYWYQQILGQGPKLLIQFQNNGVVDDSQLPKDRFSAERLKGVDSTLKIQPAKLEDSAVYLCASSLVGGYEQYFGPGTRLTVT.

The CDR3 coding sequence is TGTGCCAGCAGCCCGAAAGGACTAGAAAGCACAGATACGCAGTATTTT. Translating it yields CASSPKGLESTDTQYF. The chain links TRBV5-4 to TRBJ2-3, with TRBD2 matching 7 bases. The germline V gene encodes CDR1 SGHNT and CDR2 YYREEE (reference sequence). After removal of 4 bases from V and 0 bases from J, the junction contained 8 bases not matched to a gene. The length of the CDR3 is 16 residues.

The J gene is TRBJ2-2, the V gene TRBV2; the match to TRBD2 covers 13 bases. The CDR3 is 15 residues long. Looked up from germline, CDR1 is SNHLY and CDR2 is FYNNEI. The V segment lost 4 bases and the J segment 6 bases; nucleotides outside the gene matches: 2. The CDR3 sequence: CASSALAGGPGELFF. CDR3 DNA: TGTGCCAGCAGTGCACTAGCGGGGGGGCCCGGGGAGCTGTTTTTT.

CDR3 sequence: CASTGGGETQYF. CDR3 in DNA: TGCGCCAGTACAGGGGGCGGGGAGACCCAGTACTTC. The chain carries TRBV5-1 and TRBJ2-5, with 9 nucleotides matching TRBD1. The CDR3 covers 12 residues. V gave up 8 bases and J gave up 5 bases; unmatched junction bases: 4. Germline V CDR1 and CDR2: SGHRS, YFSETQ.

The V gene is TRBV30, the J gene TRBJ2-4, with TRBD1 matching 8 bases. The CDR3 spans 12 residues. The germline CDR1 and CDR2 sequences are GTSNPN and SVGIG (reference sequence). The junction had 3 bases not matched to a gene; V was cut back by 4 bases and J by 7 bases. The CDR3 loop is CAWTRQGNIQYF. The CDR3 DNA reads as TGTGCCTGGACCCGACAGGGGAACATTCAGTACTTC.